This entry lists 14 T cell receptor beta chains sequenced from one sample in a study of blood T cells in healthy people across ages. Through a sample-barcoded 5' primer and a J-beta primer mix, a second PCR was run for 7 to 11 cycles. TCRdb itself ran the 5' RACE reads through MiXCR, one entry per CDR3 protein. The data hold roughly 900,000 distinct CDR3 sequences, with 25% to 35% observed a single time. The sequencing input was blood. Every receptor here comes from a woman of 80 years or more in good health.

This clonotype was observed many times. This sequence joins TRBV7-2 and TRBJ2-3; D is possibly TRBD1 or TRBD2 (5 bases each). V was pared by 5 bases and J by 5 bases, with 14 bases between. Germline V gene lookup returns CDR1 SGHTA and CDR2 FQGNSA. The CDR3 length is 14 residues. The CDR3 is CASSPGTRLDTQYF. The CDR3 nucleotides are TGTGCCAGCAGCCCCGGGACCCGTCTAGATACGCAGTATTTT.

This clonotype was counted many times. The chain is built from TRBV6-2 or TRBV6-3 and TRBJ2-7; 9 nucleotides match TRBD2. The germline V gene has CDR1 MNHEY and CDR2 SVGEGT. This CDR3 is built from 17 residues. Trimming took 5 bases from V and 1 from J; bases not matched to a gene: 12. In DNA, the CDR3 is TGTGCCAGCAGTGGGCGTCCGTTGGGACTAGCATCCTACGAGCAGTACTTC. This translates into CASSGRPLGLASYEQYF.

The sample holds a few counts of this clonotype. Here the CDR3 reads CASSLSSATGELFF. CDR3 bases: TGTGCCAGCAGCTTATCGTCAGCCACCGGGGAGCTGTTTTTT. This rearrangement joins TRBV7-2 to TRBJ2-2; the D is unclear. Trimming took 2 bases from V and 4 from J, leaving 8 bases between them. Per germline, CDR1 SGHTA and CDR2 FQGNSA. The CDR3 loop spans 14 amino acids.

This clonotype occurred many times. J is TRBJ2-1 and V is TRBV7-8; TRBD1 agrees at 7 bases. The CDR3 contains 14 residues. Germline-derived CDR1 and CDR2 are SGHVS and FQNEAQ. The V gene end was trimmed by 4 bases and the J gene end by 5 bases; junction bases not matched to a gene: 5. CDR3 sequence reads: CASSYGTANNEQFF. The CDR3 DNA reads TGTGCCAGCAGCTACGGGACAGCCAACAATGAGCAGTTCTTC.

In this sample, this clonotype turned up many times. V is TRBV6-2 or TRBV6-3 and J is TRBJ2-5; D might be TRBD1 or TRBD2, each matching 6 bases. V was clipped by 0 bases and J by 5 bases, with 13 bases between them. CDR3 length: 15 residues. Per the germline V gene, CDR1 is MNHEY and CDR2 is SVGEGT. CDR3 sequence reads: CASSYSAGGRETQYF. The DNA of the CDR3 is TGTGCCAGCAGTTACTCGGCCGGGGGCCGGGAGACCCAGTACTTC.

The table lists this clonotype with many counts. The chain has TRBV20-1 and TRBJ1-5; a possible D gene is TRBD1 (5 bases). V was shortened by 2 bases and J by 7 bases, with 15 bases between the two germline ends. The CDR3 is 14 amino acids. Germline lookup yields CDR1 DFQATT and CDR2 SNEGSKA (reference sequence). CDR3 nucleotide sequence: TGCAGTGCTAGACCGACAGAAGGGTTGCAGCCCCAGCATTTT. It translates to CSARPTEGLQPQHF.

Of note for this clonotype: With a much larger clone just one base away, this may be a read error. The chain carries TRBV7-2 and TRBJ1-2; the D is unclear. Per the germline V gene, CDR1 is SGHTA and CDR2 is FQGNSA. The V and J ends lost 0 bases and 9 bases respectively, with 17 bases between them. The CDR3 loop spans 15 amino acids. In nucleotides, the CDR3 is TGTGCCAGCAGCTTAGCGCTATCGCCAGGTGTGAGCTACACCTTC. Residues: CASSLALSPGVSYTF.

The genes are TRBV6-2 or TRBV6-3 and TRBJ2-3; 7 bases align to TRBD2. This CDR3 spans 19 amino acids. Losses at the gene ends were 2 bases for V and 5 bases for J; bases not matched to a gene: 19. The germline V gene encodes CDR1 MNHEY and CDR2 SVGEGT. The CDR3: CASSYQSAGRGDSEDTQYF. The CDR3 nucleotides read TGTGCCAGCAGTTACCAATCGGCAGGCCGGGGGGATTCGGAAGATACGCAGTATTTT.

This clonotype was observed many times. V usage is TRBV5-1 and J usage is TRBJ1-1; tentative D call: TRBD1 (5 bases). V lost 3 bases, J lost 3 bases, and 12 bases lay in between. Germline values: CDR1 SGHRS, CDR2 YFSETQ. The CDR3 spans 14 residues. The CDR3 reads CASSSVRGHTEAFF. CDR3 coding DNA: TGCGCCAGCAGCTCGGTGAGGGGCCACACTGAAGCTTTCTTT.

This clonotype was seen just once. The chain uses TRBV27 and TRBJ2-3, with a tentative D call TRBD1 (5 bases). CDR1 and CDR2 (germline): MNHEY, SMNVEV (reference sequence). The CDR3 is 15 residues long. The ends were cut back, 3 bases at V and 2 bases at J, with 12 bases in the middle. CDR3 loop: CASSFRRASTDTQYF. The DNA for the CDR3 is TGTGCCAGCAGTTTCCGCAGGGCTTCCACAGATACGCAGTATTTT.

In the case of this clonotype: A read error is possible here, since a much larger clone lies one base away. The chain employs TRBV6-5 and TRBJ2-5; D is perhaps TRBD2 (7 bases). Germline V gene sequence: CDR1 MNHEY, CDR2 SVGAGI. Trimming removed 5 bases from V and 11 bases from J, with 21 bases in between. This CDR3 spans 14 amino acids. CDR3 nucleotide sequence: TGTGCCAGCAGTCGGGGGTGGGGGGGCAATGAGCAGTACTTC. Its translation: CASSRGWGGNEQYF.

A few counts support this clonotype. The V call is TRBV3-1, the J call TRBJ1-5; D gene uncertain. Germline assignment: CDR1 LGHDT and CDR2 YNNKEL (reference sequence). The CDR3 is made up of 12 amino acids. The V end was cut by 2 bases, the J end by 3 bases, with 2 bases between. Here the CDR3 reads CASSQLNQPQHF. CDR3 DNA: TGTGCCAGCAGCCAACTCAATCAGCCCCAGCATTTT.

This clonotype was detected a few times. The V call is TRBV11-2, the J call TRBJ1-5, with a tentative D call TRBD1 (5 bases). Germline CDR1 is SGHAT and CDR2 is FQNNGV. The CDR3 runs 15 residues. Deletions cut 4 bases from V and 1 base from J, with 11 bases between. CDR3 sequence reads: CASSWGLGSNQPQHF. For the CDR3, the DNA is TGTGCCAGCAGCTGGGGACTTGGAAGCAATCAGCCCCAGCATTTT. The full variable domain, in which reference TRBV11-2 and TRBJ1-5 provide the parts outside the CDR3, is EAGVAQSPRYKIIEKRQSVAFWCNPISGHATLYWYQQILGQGPKLLIQFQNNGVVDDSQLPKDRFSAERLKGVDSTLKIQPAKLEDSAVYLCASSWGLGSNQPQHFGDGTRLSIL.

This clonotype has a count of ten or more. The chain carries TRBV11-2 and TRBJ2-5; 7 bases map to TRBD2. The CDR3 contains 18 residues. The J segment lost 2 bases and the V segment lost 4 bases, leaving 16 bases of the junction unmatched. Germline V CDR1 and CDR2: SGHAT, FQNNGV. The CDR3 spells CASSSGGRRGGPQETQYF. The CDR3 coding sequence is TGTGCCAGCAGCTCTGGTGGTAGGCGCGGGGGACCTCAAGAGACCCAGTACTTC.